The present T cell receptor beta chain was sequenced within a study of early T cells in non-severe SARS-CoV-2 infection. The overall study: Chains were unpaired, as sequencing was done on bulk RNA from unsorted whole blood. Study-wide points: Private and CD4 specificities were missed by VDJdb matching, skewed to anti-spike CD8.

Note on this clonotype: The antigen is not known.

In germline, CDR1 is SGHNT, CDR2 YYREEE (reference sequence). This CDR3 has 15 amino acids. V was shortened by 1 base and J by 1 base, with 11 bases between the two germline ends. Individual cDNA molecules received unique molecular identifiers. TCRdb re-analysed the 5' RACE reads in MiXCR, keeping a single row per CDR3 protein. Of more than 80,000 distinct CDR3 sequences in the sample, around 15% were seen once. Sequencing input: whole blood. The J gene is TRBJ1-1, the V gene TRBV5-4, with D perhaps TRBD1 (6 bases). The receptor's source is an adult who was a healthcare worker with PCR-confirmed SARS-CoV-2 infection or an uninfected control (not recorded which). The CDR3 coding sequence is TGTGCCAGCAGCTTGTTGGGGGGCAGGAACACTGAAGCTTTCTTT. Its translation: CASSLLGGRNTEAFF.